The subject of this entry is one TCR beta chain. Its cognate antigen is unknown. The sample originates from a study of T cell responses to AZD1222 COVID-19 vaccine. Study information: Pooling was applied to second doses at about 4 or about 12 weeks.

General study points: The peak T cell response came first, and repertoires were sampled only after it. AZD1222 recipients seropositive at baseline numbered only five to seven.

Trimming took off 5 bases at V and 5 bases at J, with 9 bases between the two ends. The CDR3 length is 13 residues. The germline V gene encodes CDR1 MRHNA and CDR2 SNTAGT. Generated by immunoSEQ multiplex PCR, the TCRdb table keeps only in-frame clones and is missing some. The data hold under 150,000 clones, with around 88% observed a single time. This sequence was found in an adult in good health. The chain has TRBV6-4 and TRBJ2-2; the D is unclear. Sequencing was performed on peripheral blood, taken on day 0 of AZD1222 vaccination. The CDR3 nucleotides are TGTGCCAGCAGTCAGCATGGGACCGGGGAGCTGTTTTTT. Protein: CASSQHGTGELFF.